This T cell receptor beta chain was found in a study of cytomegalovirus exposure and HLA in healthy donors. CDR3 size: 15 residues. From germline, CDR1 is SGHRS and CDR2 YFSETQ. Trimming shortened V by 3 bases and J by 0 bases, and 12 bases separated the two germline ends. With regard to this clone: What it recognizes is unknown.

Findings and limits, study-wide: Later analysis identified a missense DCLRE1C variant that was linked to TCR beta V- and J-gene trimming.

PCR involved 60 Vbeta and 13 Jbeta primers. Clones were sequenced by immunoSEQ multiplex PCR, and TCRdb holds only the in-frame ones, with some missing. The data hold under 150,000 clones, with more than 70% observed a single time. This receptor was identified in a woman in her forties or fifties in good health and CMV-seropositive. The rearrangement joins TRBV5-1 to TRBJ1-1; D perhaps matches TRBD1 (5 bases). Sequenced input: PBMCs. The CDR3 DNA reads TGCGCCAGCAGCTGGAGGGGCGGATTGAACACTGAAGCTTTCTTT. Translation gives CASSWRGGLNTEAFF.